The rows below give T cell receptor beta chains drawn from one sample of a study of blood T cell repertoires in COVID-19. Measured with immunoSEQ multiplex PCR; TCRdb has only the in-frame clones, and not every one. The sample has about 240,000 clones, around 89% seen once; the top ten hold around 4%. Material: PBMCs or T cells enriched from blood (not recorded which). The receptors originated from a woman aged 25 to 39 who had recovered from COVID-19. CDR3s include the opening cysteine and the closing phenylalanine or tryptophan. D genes are given only for firm matches. Rows give clone size only sometimes, using once, few, many, or a class for an expanded clone.

TRBD1,TRBV4-3,TRBJ1-1,once,CASSQDVDRGTEAFF,TGCGCCAGCAGCCAAGACGTGGACAGGGGCACTGAAGCTTTCTTT
TRBD1,TRBV7-9,TRBJ1-6,.,CASSLESGGNSPLHF,TGTGCCAGCAGCTTAGAGTCAGGGGGCAATTCACCCCTCCACTTT
TRBD1,TRBV7-2,TRBJ2-7,.,CASSLGQGGEQYF,TGTGCCAGCAGCTTAGGACAGGGTGGAGAGCAGTACTTC
.,TRBV28,TRBJ2-7,.,CASTVGQSYEQYF,TGTGCCAGCACCGTCGGACAGTCCTACGAGCAGTACTTC
TRBD1,TRBV2,TRBJ2-1,.,CASSETGSAKFF,TGTGCCAGCAGTGAGACAGGGAGCGCGAAGTTCTTC
TRBD1,TRBV4-1,TRBJ1-2,once,CASSPRTGGAGAYGYTF,TGCGCCAGCAGCCCACGGACAGGGGGCGCTGGGGCCTATGGCTACACCTTC
TRBD1,TRBV18,TRBJ1-2,.,CASSLDRDGYTF,TGTGCCAGCTCACTTGACAGGGATGGCTACACCTTC
.,TRBV18,TRBJ1-2,.,CASSPPPGRPFNYGYTF,TGTGCCAGCTCACCACCCCCAGGGAGGCCCTTTAACTATGGCTACACCTTC
.,TRBV28,TRBJ1-2,once,CASSLRYGYTF,TGTGCCAGCAGTTTACGCTATGGCTACACCTTC
TRBD1,TRBV7-9,TRBJ2-7,.,CASIPQLYREPGGEQYF,TGTGCCAGCATTCCTCAGCTTTACAGGGAACCAGGGGGTGAGCAGTACTTC